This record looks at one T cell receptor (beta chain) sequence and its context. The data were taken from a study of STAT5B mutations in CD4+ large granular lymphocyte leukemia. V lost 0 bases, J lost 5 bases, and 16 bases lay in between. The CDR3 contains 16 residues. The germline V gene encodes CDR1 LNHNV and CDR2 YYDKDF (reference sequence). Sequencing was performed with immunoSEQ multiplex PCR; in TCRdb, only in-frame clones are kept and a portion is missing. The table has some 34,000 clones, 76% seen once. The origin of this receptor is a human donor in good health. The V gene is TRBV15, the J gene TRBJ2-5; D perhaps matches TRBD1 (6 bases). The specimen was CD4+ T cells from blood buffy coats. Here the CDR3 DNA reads TGTGCCACCAGCAGAGATCCCAGGGGAGTTTGGGAGACCCAGTACTTC. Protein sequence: CATSRDPRGVWETQYF.